This T cell receptor beta chain was sequenced for a study of T-cell reconstitution after alpha-beta-depleted transplantation in children. This clonotype was seen many times. Unique molecular identifiers were incorporated into the prepared TCRbeta library. TCRdb reprocessed the PCR reads with MiXCR, giving one entry per CDR3 protein. The profile shows 640,000 or so distinct CDR3 sequences, roughly 15% of them singletons. J was trimmed by 5 bases and V by 4 bases; bases with no gene match: 4. In germline, CDR1 is LNHNV, CDR2 YYDKDF (reference sequence). The CDR3 has 14 amino acids. The chain has TRBV15 and TRBJ2-1; 8 bases agree with TRBD1. Specimen: PBMCs from the stem cell graft donor, collected from the stem cell graft. The receptor's source is a human donor who donated a stem cell graft to a child with acute myeloid leukemia. The CDR3 reads CATSNRGRDNEQFF. The CDR3 nucleotides are TGTGCCACCAGCAACAGGGGGAGAGACAATGAGCAGTTCTTC.